This T cell receptor (beta chain) stems from a study of T cells after yellow fever vaccination. The junction had 6 bases not matched to a gene; V was cut back by 0 bases and J by 9 bases. This CDR3 is 16 amino acids long. Germline loops: CDR1 MNHEY, CDR2 SVGAGI. TCRdb re-called the 5' RACE reads with MiXCR, one entry per CDR3 protein. The data hold a few hundred thousand distinct CDR3 sequences, with approximately 13% observed a single time. The genes are TRBV6-5 and TRBJ2-1; 12 bases are shared with TRBD2. The specimen comprised CD4+ T cells sorted from PBMCs, sampled 15 days after the yellow fever booster vaccination. The TCR sequence derives from a man between 18 and 35 years old who received the YFV17D yellow fever vaccine. CDR3 sequence: CASSYSPSGGAGEQFF. DNA of the CDR3: TGTGCCAGCAGTTACTCGCCTAGCGGGGGGGCAGGTGAGCAGTTCTTC.